This TCR beta chain was captured by sequencing in a study of cytomegalovirus exposure and HLA in healthy donors. General observations from the study: The study recorded about 160 TCR beta chains that were cytomegalovirus-associated. From TCR beta sequences, most subjects' HLA-A and HLA-B alleles were reportedly predicted accurately. Among CMV-associated TCR beta chains, most appeared HLA-restricted in a later analysis.

A note on this clone: Antigen: not known.

Looked up from germline, CDR1 is SQVTM and CDR2 is ANQGSEA. The CDR3 runs to 15 residues. With V trimmed by 3 bases and J by 2 bases, 8 bases remained unmatched. It was with 60 Vbeta and 13 Jbeta primers that the PCR ran. Using immunoSEQ multiplex PCR, the repertoire was profiled, and TCRdb retains in-frame clones only, with some absent. The sample has 120,000 or so clones, 70% to 85% seen once; the top ten hold around 2%. The clonotype originates from a man aged 18 to 35 in good health and CMV-seronegative. Sequencing was performed on PBMCs. This rearrangement joins TRBV29-1 to TRBJ1-2, with 8 positions matching TRBD1. CDR3 in DNA: TGCAGCGTTGACGGGACAGGTTCTTTCAACTATGGCTACACCTTC. Protein sequence: CSVDGTGSFNYGYTF.